This T cell receptor (beta chain) was found in a study of naive and memory T cell subsets. An equimolar mix of two oligonucleotides served as the beta constant-region primer for TRBC1 and TRBC2. Four rounds of PCR amplified the ligated cDNA using nested alpha and beta constant-region primers plus SP2. An oligonucleotide with the SP2 primer and a 12-nucleotide UMI was ligated to the cDNA 3' end. TCRdb redid the calling of the UMI-ligation and nested PCR reads with MiXCR, one entry per CDR3 protein. The repertoire includes around 83,000 distinct CDR3 sequences, over 9% of them detected once, and 0.13% sits in the top ten. Sequential positive selection took CD4 T cells first, then CD8 T cells. General study points: Especially in CD8 cells, naive repertoires contained a few larger clonotypes, possibly CD45RA-re-expressing memory cells.

The germline gives CDR1 MNHNY, CDR2 SVGAGI (reference sequence). V lost 7 bases and J 5 bases, leaving 9 bases between the germline ends. The CDR3 length is 12 residues. This clonotype has just a few counts. Its antigen is not known. The rearrangement links TRBV6-6 to TRBJ1-5, with no clear D. Sequencing was carried out using naive CD4+ T cells from blood. The receptor was isolated from a human donor in good health. The CDR3 nucleotides are TGTGCCAGCATGGAGAGGGATCAGCCCCAGCATTTT. Its translation: CASMERDQPQHF.